This entry lists 14 T cell receptor beta chains sequenced from one sample in a study of blood T cell repertoires in COVID-19. Here immunoSEQ multiplex PCR was the method, and the copy in TCRdb shows in-frame clones only, minus some. The sample consists of around 34,000 clones, more than 75% of them appearing once. Sequencing was performed on peripheral blood. The receptors originated from an elderly man with active or convalescent COVID-19.

This clone was seen a few times. V gene TRBV13 combines with J gene TRBJ1-3; the D is unclear. Germline V gene lookup returns CDR1 PRHDT and CDR2 FYEKMQ (reference sequence). Trimming cost V 7 bases and J 4 bases, with 8 bases left between them. The CDR3 runs 12 residues. The DNA for the CDR3 is TGTGCCAGCACGGTGAGGGGAAACACCATATATTTT. Protein sequence: CASTVRGNTIYF.

This clone was detected only once. The chain combines TRBV4-1 with TRBJ1-5, with TRBD1 matching over 11 bases. The CDR3 extends over 14 amino acids. The germline CDR1 and CDR2 sequences are MGHRA and YSYEKL. The V gene end was trimmed by 6 bases and the J gene end by 4 bases; junction bases not matched to a gene: 2. The CDR3 region is CASRGQGVNQPQHF. CDR3 nucleotide sequence: TGCGCCAGCAGGGGACAGGGGGTGAATCAGCCCCAGCATTTT.

The chain recombines TRBV5-6 with TRBJ1-5; D remains ambiguous. Germline loops: CDR1 SGHDT, CDR2 YYEEEE. The CDR3 is 13 amino acids. V lost 0 bases to trimming and J lost 4 bases, with 5 bases between them. CDR3 amino acids: CASSLGSNQPQHF. The CDR3 DNA is TGTGCCAGCAGCTTGGGTTCGAATCAGCCCCAGCATTTT.

V gene TRBV30 combines with J gene TRBJ1-6; 7 positions agree with TRBD1. CDR1 and CDR2 (germline): GTSNPN, SVGIG (reference sequence). CDR3 length: 16 amino acids. V dropped 1 base and J dropped 2; count of bases not matched to a gene: 5. The CDR3 protein is CAWSAPGQPYNSPLHF. CDR3 DNA: TGTGCCTGGAGTGCCCCGGGACAGCCCTATAATTCACCCCTCCACTTT.

The chain has TRBV9 and TRBJ2-7; possibly TRBD2 for D (5 bases). CDR1 is SGDLS, CDR2 YYNGEE, per germline. CDR3 length: 14 amino acids. Trimming pared 0 bases from V and 2 bases from J, leaving 9 bases between. CDR3 amino acids: CASSVDGGPYEQYF. The CDR3 DNA reads TGTGCCAGCAGCGTAGACGGAGGACCCTACGAGCAGTACTTC.

This rearrangement joins TRBV9 to TRBJ2-5, with TRBD1 identical over 9 bases. CDR1 is SGDLS and CDR2 is YYNGEE in the germline V gene. The CDR3 has 15 amino acids. V shed 4 bases and J 4 bases; nucleotides not matched to a gene: 8. The CDR3 loop is CASSQRGQGLETQYF. The CDR3 DNA is TGTGCCAGCAGCCAGAGGGGACAGGGTCTAGAGACCCAGTACTTC.

The chain uses TRBV19 and TRBJ2-5; 7 bases are shared with TRBD1. The J segment lost 3 bases and the V segment lost 3 bases, leaving 4 bases of the junction unmatched. CDR1 and CDR2 (germline): LNHDA, SQIVND (reference sequence). The CDR3 is made up of 14 amino acids. The CDR3, as DNA: TGTGCCAGTAGTATGGGACAGAGGGAAGAGACCCAGTACTTC. Its protein product is CASSMGQREETQYF.

This clone was found a few times. CDR3 sequence: CASSGTGGASPLHF. CDR3 DNA: TGCGCCAGCAGTGGGACAGGTGGGGCTTCACCCCTCCACTTT. The chain has TRBV10-2 and TRBJ1-6; TRBD1 matches 7 bases. The CDR3 contains 14 residues. Germline V lookup: CDR1 WSHSY, CDR2 SAAADI. Trimming cost V 4 bases and J 9 bases; bases outside gene matches: 6.

The chain couples TRBV7-8 to TRBJ1-5; maybe TRBD1 (5 bases). Germline V gene data show CDR1 as SGHVS and CDR2 as FQNEAQ. This CDR3 region has 15 residues. Trimming took off 5 bases at V and 1 base at J, with 12 bases between the two ends. CDR3 sequence (DNA): TGTGCCAGCAGCCCGAGCGGGGGGAGCAATCAGCCCCAGCATTTT. This gives the protein CASSPSGGSNQPQHF.

The chain couples TRBV28 to TRBJ1-1; no clear D gene. Germline values: CDR1 MDHEN, CDR2 SYDVKM. Deletions cut 11 bases from V and 0 bases from J, with 10 bases between. This CDR3 region has 12 residues. The CDR3 DNA follows: TGTGCCGGTTCGACACTGAACACTGAAGCTTTCTTT. Residues: CAGSTLNTEAFF.

V is TRBV7-8 and J is TRBJ2-3; D may be TRBD2 (5 bases). The CDR3 runs 16 residues. Germline-derived CDR1 and CDR2 are SGHVS and FQNEAQ. V lost 4 bases to trimming and J lost 5 bases, with 19 bases between them. The CDR3 DNA reads TGTGCCAGCAGCTCCGTGAGCGAGGGCCTCGGAGATACGCAGTATTTT. It encodes CASSSVSEGLGDTQYF.

The rearrangement uses TRBV27 and TRBJ2-2; TRBD1 aligns across 8 bases. The V segment lost 5 bases and the J segment 4 bases; nucleotides outside the gene matches: 6. The CDR3 contains 15 residues. Germline CDR1 reads MNHEY; CDR2 reads SMNVEV (reference sequence). The CDR3 is CASSPTGVPTGELFF. The CDR3 coding sequence is TGTGCCAGCAGTCCGACAGGGGTCCCCACCGGGGAGCTGTTTTTT.

The rearrangement joins TRBV6-4 to TRBJ2-2; TRBD2 agrees at 9 bases. CDR1 and CDR2 from the germline V gene are MRHNA and SNTAGT. Trimming at V came to 6 bases and at J to 1 base, leaving 3 bases not matched to a gene. The CDR3 consists of 15 residues. In DNA form, the CDR3 reads TGTGCCAGCAGAGCACTAGCGGGGAACACCGGGGAGCTGTTTTTT. Translating gives CASRALAGNTGELFF.

This clone came up once. The chain has TRBV3-1 (or the pseudogene TRBV3-2) and TRBJ2-7; 8 bases map to TRBD2. Germline-derived CDR1 and CDR2 are LGHDT and YNNKEL (reference sequence). V lost 3 bases, J lost 2 bases, and 15 bases stayed unmatched. The CDR3 extends over 18 amino acids. CDR3 loop: CASSHRGLAGWATYEQYF. The DNA for the CDR3 is TGTGCCAGCAGCCACCGGGGGCTAGCGGGTTGGGCCACCTACGAGCAGTACTTC.